Below, one T cell receptor (beta chain) is given with its context. As yet, its antigen is unknown. The sample comes from a study of CXCR3-negative and CXCR3-positive naive CD8 T cells. CDR3 length equals 14 residues. Germline CDR1 and CDR2: SGHDT and YYEEEE. Study-wide results and limits: Diversity proved comparably high across both naive subsets and much lower in memory CD8+ cells. Hydrophobicity was higher for TRB CDR3s found in CXCR3-positive naive cells than in CXCR3-negative naive cells.

All TRB cDNA libraries came from 5' RACE performed with UMI labels. One entry per CDR3 protein, without DNA, is what TCRdb gives after re-calling the 5' RACE reads. Recorded for this sample: under 150,000 distinct CDR3 sequences. The sample was naive CXCR3+ CD8+ T cells from blood. Regarding subset: CD45RO-CCR7+CD27+CD95- naive CD8+ T cells expressing CXCR3 (TNR3+). The chain couples TRBV5-6 to TRBJ2-1. The sequence was collected from a human donor in good health. Some clones in this sample may be carry-over from other donors' samples. CDR3: CASSSKVSDNEQFF.